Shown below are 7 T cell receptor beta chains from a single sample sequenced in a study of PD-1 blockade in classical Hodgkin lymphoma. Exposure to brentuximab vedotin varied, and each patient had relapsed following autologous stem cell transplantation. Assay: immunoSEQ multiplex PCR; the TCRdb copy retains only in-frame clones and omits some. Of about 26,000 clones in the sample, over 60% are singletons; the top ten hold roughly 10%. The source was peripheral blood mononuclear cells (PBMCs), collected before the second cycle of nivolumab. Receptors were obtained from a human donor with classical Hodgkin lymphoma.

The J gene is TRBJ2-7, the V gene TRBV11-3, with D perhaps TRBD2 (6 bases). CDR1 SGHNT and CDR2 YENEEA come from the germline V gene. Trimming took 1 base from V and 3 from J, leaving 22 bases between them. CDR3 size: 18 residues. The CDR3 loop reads CASSLAGVSIRINYEQYF. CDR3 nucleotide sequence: TGTGCCAGCAGCTTAGCGGGGGTTAGTATCAGAATAAACTACGAGCAGTACTTC.

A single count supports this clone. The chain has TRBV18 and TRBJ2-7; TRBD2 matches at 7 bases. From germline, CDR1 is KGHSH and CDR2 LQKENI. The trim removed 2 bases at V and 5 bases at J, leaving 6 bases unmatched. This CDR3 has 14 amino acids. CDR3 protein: CASSPVSGGDEQYF. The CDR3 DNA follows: TGTGCCAGCTCACCAGTCAGTGGGGGGGACGAGCAGTACTTC.

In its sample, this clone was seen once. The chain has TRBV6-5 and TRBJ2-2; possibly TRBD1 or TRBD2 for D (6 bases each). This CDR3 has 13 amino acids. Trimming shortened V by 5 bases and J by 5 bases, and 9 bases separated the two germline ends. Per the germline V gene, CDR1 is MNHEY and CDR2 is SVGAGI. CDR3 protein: CASSGGRTGELFF. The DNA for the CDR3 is TGTGCCAGCAGTGGGGGGCGGACCGGGGAGCTGTTTTTT.

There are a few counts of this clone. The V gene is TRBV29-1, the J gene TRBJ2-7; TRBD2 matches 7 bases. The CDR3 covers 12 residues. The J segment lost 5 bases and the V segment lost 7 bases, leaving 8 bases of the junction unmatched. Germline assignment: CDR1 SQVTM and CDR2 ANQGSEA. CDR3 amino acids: CSAWGGTDEQYF. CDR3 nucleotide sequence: TGCAGCGCCTGGGGGGGGACCGACGAGCAGTACTTC.

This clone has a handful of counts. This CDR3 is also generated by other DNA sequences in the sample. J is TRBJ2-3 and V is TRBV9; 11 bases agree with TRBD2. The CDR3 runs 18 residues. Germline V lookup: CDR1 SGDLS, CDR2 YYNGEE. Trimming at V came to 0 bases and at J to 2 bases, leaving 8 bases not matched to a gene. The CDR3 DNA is TGTGCCAGCAGCGTAGGGGTTAGCGGGGGGGCCTTCACAGATACGCAGTATTTT. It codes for CASSVGVSGGAFTDTQYF.

In DNA form, the CDR3 reads TGTGCCAGCAGAAACACAGGGGGCTATGGCTACACCTTC. It codes for CASRNTGGYGYTF. The chain carries TRBV14 and TRBJ1-2; 8 bases align to TRBD1. Germline CDR1 is SGHDN and CDR2 is FVKESK. Trimming at V came to 6 bases and at J to 4 bases, leaving 4 bases not matched to a gene. This CDR3 has 13 residues.

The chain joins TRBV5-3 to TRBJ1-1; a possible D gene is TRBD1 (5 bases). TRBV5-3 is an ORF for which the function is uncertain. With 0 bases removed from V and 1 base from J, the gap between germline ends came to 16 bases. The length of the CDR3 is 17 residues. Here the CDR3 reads CARSLGQRRSKNTEAFF. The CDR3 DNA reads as TGTGCCAGAAGCTTGGGACAGCGACGATCGAAGAACACTGAAGCTTTCTTT.